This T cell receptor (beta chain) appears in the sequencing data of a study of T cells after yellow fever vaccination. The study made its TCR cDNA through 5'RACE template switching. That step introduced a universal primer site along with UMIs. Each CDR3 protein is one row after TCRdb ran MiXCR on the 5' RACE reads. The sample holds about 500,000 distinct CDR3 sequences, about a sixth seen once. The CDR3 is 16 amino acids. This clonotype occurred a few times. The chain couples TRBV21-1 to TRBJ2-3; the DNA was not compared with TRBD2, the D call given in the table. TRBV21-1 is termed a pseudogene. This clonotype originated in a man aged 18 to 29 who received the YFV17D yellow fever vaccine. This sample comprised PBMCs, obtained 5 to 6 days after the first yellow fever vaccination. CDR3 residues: CASSKVERGARDTQYF. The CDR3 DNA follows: TGTGCCAGCAGCAAAGTCGAGCGGGGGGCCAGGGATACGCAGTATTTT.